This TCR beta chain appears in the sequencing data of a study of control samples from healthy donors and cancer patients. This clone was counted between two and nine times. Other DNA sequences in the same sample also yield this CDR3. The CDR3 extends over 15 amino acids. J was trimmed by 6 bases and V by 1 base; bases with no gene match: 5. The germline gives CDR1 MDHEN, CDR2 SYDVKM. Here immunoSEQ multiplex PCR was the method, and the copy in TCRdb shows in-frame clones only, minus some. The table shows some 100,000 clones, with more than 85% occurring only once. The chain uses TRBV28 and TRBJ1-5, with 8 bases identical to TRBD1. Source material: blood. The sequence was collected from a woman in her 50s in good health. The DNA of the CDR3 is TGTGCCAGCAGTTTATCTCAGGGGGCGGGTCAGCCCCAGCATTTT. Amino acids: CASSLSQGAGQPQHF.